This T cell receptor (beta chain) was obtained from a study of T-cell reconstitution after alpha-beta-depleted transplantation in children. It was with unique molecular identifiers that the TCRbeta library was prepared. TCRdb reprocessed the PCR reads via MiXCR and lists one record per CDR3 protein. The table includes about 97,000 distinct CDR3 sequences, roughly 6% detected once. This clonotype was counted at least ten times. This clonotype was sampled from a female patient aged 2 to 10 who had a stem cell transplant for Fanconi anemia, so the T cells may come from the graft donor. The material was PBMCs, mostly from graft donor cells, obtained 60 days after TCRalphabeta/CD19-depleted stem cell transplant.

CDR3 nucleotides: TGTGCCAGTAGGAGCACTAGCGGGGATATCAATGAGCAGTTCTTC. Its translation: CASRSTSGDINEQFF. This chain joins TRBV19 and TRBJ2-1, with 10 positions matching TRBD2. The V and J ends lost 6 bases and 6 bases, in that order; junction bases with no gene match: 8. Per the germline V gene, CDR1 is LNHDA and CDR2 is SQIVND (reference sequence). The CDR3 spans 15 residues.